These 30 T cell receptor beta chains originate from one sample sequenced in a study of blood T cell repertoires in COVID-19. Assay used: immunoSEQ multiplex PCR; TCRdb lists only in-frame clones, some missing. Of approximately 340,000 clones in the sample, about four fifths were seen once. Sample: peripheral blood. Every receptor here comes from a man aged 30-40 years with active or convalescent COVID-19.

This clone occurred a few times. The CDR3 protein is CAWSGTQERQGKGDPTYGYTF. The DNA of the CDR3 is TGTGCCTGGAGTGGTACCCAGGAGAGACAGGGCAAAGGAGATCCGACCTATGGCTACACCTTC. This chain uses TRBV30 with TRBJ1-2; 7 bases map to TRBD1. CDR3 length: 21 amino acids. The junction had 27 bases not matched to a gene; V was cut back by 1 base and J by 4 bases. The germline gives CDR1 GTSNPN, CDR2 SVGIG (reference sequence).

The chain carries TRBV7-8 and TRBJ1-4; no firm D call. Per the germline V gene, CDR1 is SGHVS and CDR2 is FQNEAQ. CDR3 length: 14 amino acids. V lost 5 bases and J 8 bases, leaving 15 bases between the germline ends. The CDR3 DNA is TGTGCCAGCAGCCCCTATAGAGAGCGGGAAAAACTGTTTTTT. Its protein is CASSPYREREKLFF.

The chain has TRBV7-2 and TRBJ1-1; no firm D call. Looked up from germline, CDR1 is SGHTA and CDR2 is FQGNSA. V lost 3 bases to trimming and J lost 1 base, with 3 bases between them. The CDR3 covers 12 residues. The CDR3 DNA follows: TGTGCCAGCAGCTTCCGGAACACTGAAGCTTTCTTT. It codes for CASSFRNTEAFF. The full variable domain, its missing parts supplied by reference TRBV7-2 and TRBJ1-1, is GAGVSQSPSNKVTEKGKDVELRCDPISGHTALYWYRQSLGQGLEFLIYFQGNSAPDKSGLPSDRFSAERTGGSVSTLTIQRTQQEDSAVYLCASSFRNTEAFFGQGTRLTVV.

The J gene is TRBJ2-7, the V gene TRBV5-5, with 8 bases aligning to TRBD1. Unmatched junction bases numbered 6, after V lost 0 bases and J lost 7 bases. The CDR3 is 14 amino acids. Per germline, CDR1 SGHKS and CDR2 YYEKEE (reference sequence). The CDR3 DNA is TGTGCCAGCAGCTTGGGACAGGGGCTAAGGGAGCAGTACTTC. Its translation: CASSLGQGLREQYF.

The rearrangement uses TRBV9 and TRBJ2-2, with 11 bases fitting TRBD2. The CDR3 spans 18 residues. CDR1 and CDR2 from the germline V gene are SGDLS and YYNGEE. With V trimmed by 4 bases and J by 3 bases, 11 bases remained unmatched. The CDR3 DNA reads TGTGCCAGCAGCACCAATTCACTAGCGGGAGCGTACACCGGGGAGCTGTTTTTT. Amino acids: CASSTNSLAGAYTGELFF.

V and J are TRBV19 and TRBJ2-7; weak D call: TRBD1 (6 bases). The germline V gene encodes CDR1 LNHDA and CDR2 SQIVND (reference sequence). With 4 bases removed from V and 2 bases from J, the gap between germline ends came to 9 bases. The CDR3 sequence is 13 residues long. CDR3 in DNA: TGTGCCAGTAGTAGAACAGGGACCTACGAGCAGTACTTC. This translates into CASSRTGTYEQYF.

Comment on this clone: Mismatch with germline at one junction end may stem from a read error. The CDR3: CASSLDLPDRYGYTF. CDR3 in DNA: TGTGCCAGTAGTCTAGACCTCCCAGACAGATATGGCTACACCTTC. V gene TRBV19 combines with J gene TRBJ1-2, with a tentative D call TRBD1 (5 bases). The germline CDR1 and CDR2 sequences are LNHDA and SQIVND (reference sequence). CDR3 length: 15 residues.

The chain links TRBV3-1 (or the pseudogene TRBV3-2) to TRBJ2-3; 10 nucleotides match TRBD2. Germline V gene sequence: CDR1 LGHDT, CDR2 YNNKEL (reference sequence). V trimming: 0 bases; J trimming: 1 base; junction bases outside the gene matches: 7. This CDR3 region has 18 residues. The CDR3 reads CASSQDSGGPLRTDTQYF. The CDR3 DNA is TGTGCCAGCAGCCAAGATAGCGGGGGGCCCCTCCGCACAGATACGCAGTATTTT.

The V and J genes are TRBV4-3 and TRBJ2-3; D is unresolved. Germline CDR1 LGHNA, CDR2 YSLEER. V gave up 8 bases and J gave up 0 bases, with 15 bases separating them. This CDR3 comprises 15 residues. CDR3: CASGIDATSTDTQYF. In DNA, the CDR3 is TGCGCCAGCGGTATCGACGCGACTAGCACAGATACGCAGTATTTT.

The J gene is TRBJ2-5, the V gene TRBV6-6; TRBD1 matches at 7 bases. V shed 6 bases, J shed 5 bases, and the junction held 12 bases outside the gene matches. The CDR3 has 15 amino acids. In germline, CDR1 is MNHNY, CDR2 SVGAGI (reference sequence). The DNA for the CDR3 is TGTGCCAGCAGCCGCGACAGGGCCCTACGGGAGACCCAGTACTTC. It specifies CASSRDRALRETQYF.

This chain joins TRBV3-1 (or the pseudogene TRBV3-2) and TRBJ2-2; 7 bases align to TRBD1. The V gene end was trimmed by 2 bases and the J gene end by 2 bases; junction bases not matched to a gene: 5. Germline lookup yields CDR1 LGHDT and CDR2 YNNKEL (reference sequence). This CDR3 spans 16 amino acids. CDR3 in DNA: TGTGCCAGCAGCCAATCCGGGACAGCAAACACCGGGGAGCTGTTTTTT. Protein sequence: CASSQSGTANTGELFF.

The chain has TRBV11-2 and TRBJ1-5; D is undetermined. Germline CDR1 SGHAT, CDR2 FQNNGV. V lost 5 bases, J lost 5 bases, and 10 bases lay in between. There are 13 residues in the CDR3. The CDR3 region is CASSPGEDQPQHF. CDR3 sequence (DNA): TGTGCCAGCAGCCCCGGGGAGGATCAGCCCCAGCATTTT. Full variable domain (outside the CDR3, taken from reference TRBV11-2 and TRBJ1-5): EAGVAQSPRYKIIEKRQSVAFWCNPISGHATLYWYQQILGQGPKLLIQFQNNGVVDDSQLPKDRFSAERLKGVDSTLKIQPAKLEDSAVYLCASSPGEDQPQHFGDGTRLSIL.

The V gene is TRBV11-3, the J gene TRBJ2-1; 7 bases are a match to TRBD1. V shed 3 bases and J 7 bases; nucleotides not matched to a gene: 6. This CDR3 has 14 residues. Germline assignment: CDR1 SGHNT and CDR2 YENEEA. The CDR3 region has the DNA TGTGCCAGCAGCTTTGGGACACAGGGGAATGAGCAGTTCTTC. Residues: CASSFGTQGNEQFF.

The rearrangement links TRBV5-1 to TRBJ2-7, with D tentatively TRBD2 (6 bases). The CDR3 consists of 12 residues. Trimming pared 7 bases from V and 6 bases from J, leaving 14 bases between. CDR1 is SGHRS and CDR2 is YFSETQ in the germline V gene. The CDR3 protein is CASRREWPEQYF. The CDR3 region has the DNA TGCGCCAGCCGCCGGGAGTGGCCCGAGCAGTACTTC.

The chain recombines TRBV30 with TRBJ2-1; TRBD2 agrees at 9 bases. Germline CDR1 is GTSNPN and CDR2 is SVGIG (reference sequence). The ends lost 7 bases at V and 0 bases at J; junction bases unmatched: 7. The CDR3 runs 15 residues. The CDR3 DNA follows: TGTGCCTTCCAAGGTAGCGGGAGCTCCTACAATGAGCAGTTCTTC. As protein: CAFQGSGSSYNEQFF.

The chain employs TRBV9 and TRBJ2-3; TRBD2 matches at 9 bases. The junction had 8 bases not matched to a gene; V was cut back by 0 bases and J by 3 bases. There are 17 residues in the CDR3. The V gene's germline CDR1 is SGDLS and CDR2 YYNGEE. The CDR3 protein is CASSVADSGRGTDTQYF. CDR3 DNA: TGTGCCAGCAGCGTAGCGGATAGCGGGAGAGGTACAGATACGCAGTATTTT.

CDR3 coding DNA: TGTGCCAGCAGTGAAAGCCGGGGTAGTAATCAGCCCCAGCATTTT. Its protein is CASSESRGSNQPQHF. V and J are TRBV6-1 and TRBJ1-5, with D unresolved. CDR1 MNHNS and CDR2 SASEGT come from the germline V gene. Deletions cut 2 bases from V and 4 bases from J, with 12 bases between. This CDR3 has 15 residues.

V and J are TRBV3-1 (or the pseudogene TRBV3-2) and TRBJ2-1; 9 nucleotides agree with TRBD2. V shed 3 bases and J 0 bases; nucleotides not matched to a gene: 0. The length of the CDR3 is 15 residues. Per the germline V gene, CDR1 is LGHDT and CDR2 is YNNKEL (reference sequence). The CDR3 DNA reads TGTGCCAGCAGCCATAGCGGGAGCTCCTACAATGAGCAGTTCTTC. It specifies CASSHSGSSYNEQFF.

This clone was seen many times. Other DNA sequences from this sample encode an identical CDR3 as well. V gene TRBV19 combines with J gene TRBJ1-2; 8 bases fit TRBD1. The CDR3 is 13 amino acids. The germline gives CDR1 LNHDA, CDR2 SQIVND (reference sequence). The V segment lost 5 bases and the J segment 4 bases; nucleotides outside the gene matches: 3. The CDR3: CASSRTGSYGYTF. The CDR3 nucleotides read TGTGCCAGTAGTCGGACAGGGAGCTATGGCTACACCTTC.

The rearrangement uses TRBV19 and TRBJ1-2, with unresolved D. Germline-derived CDR1 and CDR2 are LNHDA and SQIVND (reference sequence). Trimming removed 1 base from V and 7 bases from J, with 16 bases in between. The CDR3 length is 15 residues. The CDR3 loop is CASSIVATTVLGYTF. The CDR3 DNA reads as TGTGCCAGTAGTATAGTTGCGACAACTGTCCTTGGCTACACCTTC.

The chain joins TRBV6-1 to TRBJ1-2; the D gene is possibly TRBD1 (6 bases). Trimming cost V 0 bases and J 4 bases, with 21 bases left between them. Germline V gene lookup returns CDR1 MNHNS and CDR2 SASEGT. CDR3 length: 18 residues. The CDR3 nucleotides read TGTGCCAGCAGTGAAGCGCTTAGAGGGGGAAGGGTAGGCTATGGCTACACCTTC. Translating it yields CASSEALRGGRVGYGYTF.

The chain employs TRBV4-2 and TRBJ2-3, with 8 positions matching TRBD2. The CDR3 is 15 residues long. With 3 bases clipped from V and 1 base from J, the junction kept 3 bases outside the gene matches. From germline, CDR1 is LGHNA and CDR2 YNFKEQ. The CDR3 DNA reads TGTGCCAGCAGCCAGATGACTAGCGGCACAGATACGCAGTATTTT. The encoded protein is CASSQMTSGTDTQYF.

J is TRBJ1-5 and V is TRBV2; tentatively, D is TRBD1 (6 bases). The CDR3 length is 18 residues. Germline CDR1 reads SNHLY; CDR2 reads FYNNEI. V gave up 3 bases and J gave up 0 bases, with 18 bases separating them. CDR3 sequence reads: CASSDPGQGEYSNQPQHF. The CDR3 DNA follows: TGTGCCAGCAGTGATCCGGGACAAGGCGAATATAGCAATCAGCCCCAGCATTTT.

About this clone itself: The sample holds other DNA sequences that translate to the same CDR3. The chain joins TRBV7-9 to TRBJ1-5, with TRBD1 as a possible D gene (6 bases). V lost 5 bases to trimming and J lost 2 bases, with 10 bases between them. The length of the CDR3 is 14 residues. Germline-derived CDR1 and CDR2 are SEHNR and FQNEAQ (reference sequence). In DNA, the CDR3 is TGTGCCAGCAGCCCAGGGGTGGGCAATCAGCCCCAGCATTTT. The encoded protein is CASSPGVGNQPQHF.

The rearrangement uses TRBV5-1 and TRBJ1-4, with D unclear. CDR3 length equals 15 residues. V dropped 0 bases and J dropped 8 bases, with 14 bases sitting between them. From germline, CDR1 is SGHRS and CDR2 YFSETQ. DNA of the CDR3: TGCGCCAGCAGCTTGGGAGGAGGATTGGAAGAAAAACTGTTTTTT. Amino acids: CASSLGGGLEEKLFF.

The chain is built from TRBV3-1 (or the pseudogene TRBV3-2) and TRBJ1-2; unclear D gene. In germline, CDR1 is LGHDT, CDR2 YNNKEL (reference sequence). This CDR3 has 15 amino acids. Trimming shortened V by 3 bases and J by 4 bases, and 15 bases separated the two germline ends. CDR3 DNA: TGTGCCAGCAGCCAGGGGTCGGACGGGATCTATGGCTACACCTTC. It specifies CASSQGSDGIYGYTF.

This clone was recorded a few times. V and J are TRBV28 and TRBJ2-3; 8 bases fit TRBD1. Germline V CDR1 and CDR2: MDHEN, SYDVKM. J was trimmed by 5 bases and V by 6 bases; bases with no gene match: 7. The CDR3 sequence is 14 residues long. The CDR3 bases are TGTGCCAGCAGGACAGGGGTGATGGTAGATACGCAGTATTTT. This codes for CASRTGVMVDTQYF.

This rearrangement joins TRBV28 to TRBJ2-5; 10 bases align to TRBD1. The CDR3 is 17 amino acids. CDR1 MDHEN and CDR2 SYDVKM come from the germline V gene. The ends lost 5 bases at V and 5 bases at J; junction bases unmatched: 14. The CDR3 protein is CASSPFPGTGVQETQYF. The CDR3 nucleotides read TGTGCCAGCAGTCCCTTTCCAGGGACAGGGGTGCAGGAGACCCAGTACTTC.

The CDR3 loop reads CASSYSSRAGQPQHF. DNA of the CDR3: TGTGCCAGCAGTTACTCGAGCAGGGCAGGGCAGCCCCAGCATTTT. The gene calls are TRBV6-5 and TRBJ1-5; D is possibly TRBD1 (5 bases). With 0 bases removed from V and 7 bases from J, the gap between germline ends came to 13 bases. There are 15 residues in the CDR3. The germline V gene encodes CDR1 MNHEY and CDR2 SVGAGI.

The chain links TRBV19 to TRBJ2-1; TRBD2 matches 9 bases. The CDR3 consists of 16 residues. Trimming at V came to 3 bases and at J to 2 bases, leaving 5 bases not matched to a gene. Germline loops: CDR1 LNHDA, CDR2 SQIVND (reference sequence). In DNA, the CDR3 is TGTGCCAGTAGTATGCGAATAGCGGGAGCCTACAATGAGCAGTTCTTC. Amino acids: CASSMRIAGAYNEQFF. The complete variable domain, with remaining parts taken from reference TRBV19 and TRBJ2-1, reads DGGITQSPKYLFRKEGQNVTLSCEQNLNHDAMYWYRQDPGQGLRLIYYSQIVNDFQKGDIAEGYSVSREKKESFPLTVTSAQKNPTAFYLCASSMRIAGAYNEQFFGPGTRLTVL.